The 19 T cell receptor beta chains below all came from one sample that was sequenced in a study of shared T cell receptors in the human thymus. Sequencing was performed with immunoSEQ multiplex PCR; in TCRdb, only in-frame clones are kept and a portion is missing. The sample comprises about 540,000 clones, roughly 74% of which are singletons, and more than 0.01% rests with the top ten. Separately, the same data were catalogued under a study of human thymus T cells.

Sequences were obtained from thymocytes. The receptors stem from a boy in the first two years of life with a congenital heart defect.

This clone has only one observation. The CDR3 DNA reads as TGTGCCAGCAGCTTCTGGGACAGGGCGTACGAGCAGTACTTC. It codes for CASSFWDRAYEQYF. The rearrangement links TRBV5-6 to TRBJ2-7, with TRBD1 identical over 9 bases. This CDR3 has 14 amino acids. The ends lost 2 bases at V and 4 bases at J; junction bases unmatched: 4. CDR1 is SGHDT and CDR2 is YYEEEE in the germline V gene.

The gene calls are TRBV14 and TRBJ2-7, with 7 bases aligning to TRBD2. This CDR3 is 15 amino acids long. The J segment lost 6 bases and the V segment lost 3 bases, leaving 11 bases of the junction unmatched. Germline V gene sequence: CDR1 SGHDN, CDR2 FVKESK. In DNA, the CDR3 is TGTGCCAGCAGCCATGACCGGGACTACCTTGTCGAGCAGTACTTC. Translating gives CASSHDRDYLVEQYF.

The V and J genes are TRBV28 and TRBJ2-3; 7 bases agree with TRBD2. The CDR3 runs to 15 residues. The V segment lost 4 bases and the J segment 7 bases; nucleotides outside the gene matches: 11. Germline assignment: CDR1 MDHEN and CDR2 SYDVKM. CDR3 sequence: CASSSVREGSNTQYF. The DNA of the CDR3 is TGTGCCAGCAGTTCCGTTAGGGAGGGCTCGAATACGCAGTATTTT.

The genes are TRBV4-3 and TRBJ1-2, with 9 bases fitting TRBD1. The germline V gene has CDR1 LGHNA and CDR2 YSLEER. The V and J ends lost 5 bases and 0 bases, in that order; junction bases with no gene match: 10. This CDR3 is 17 amino acids long. The CDR3 DNA sequence: TGCGCCAGCAGCATACGGACAGGGGCGCCACCTAACTATGGCTACACCTTC. This codes for CASSIRTGAPPNYGYTF.

The chain joins TRBV6-5 to TRBJ2-3, with D possibly being TRBD2 (6 bases). The CDR3 has 14 residues. Germline lookup yields CDR1 MNHEY and CDR2 SVGAGI. V shed 5 bases and J shed 2 bases, with 11 bases lying between them. CDR3 DNA: TGTGCCAGCAGTAGCGGGTCCCTCACAGATACGCAGTATTTT. Translated, it gives CASSSGSLTDTQYF.

The V call is TRBV6-1, the J call TRBJ1-5; unclear D gene. This CDR3 comprises 16 residues. Germline lookup yields CDR1 MNHNS and CDR2 SASEGT. Trimming stripped 2 bases from V and 2 bases from J, with 13 bases between. For the CDR3, the DNA is TGTGCCAGCAGTGAAATTACCGCCGAGGGCAATCAGCCCCAGCATTTT. It translates to CASSEITAEGNQPQHF.

The chain links TRBV7-2 to TRBJ1-1, with a possible D match to TRBD1 (5 bases). V was pared by 1 base and J by 11 bases, with 11 bases between. CDR1 SGHTA and CDR2 FQGNSA come from the germline V gene. This CDR3 spans 12 amino acids. CDR3 in DNA: TGTGCCAGCAGCTTAGAAAAGGGGTTGGCTTTCTTT. It encodes CASSLEKGLAFF.

This rearrangement joins TRBV4-2 to TRBJ2-5, with 11 bases that match TRBD2. The CDR3 totals 18 residues. Germline CDR1 is LGHNA and CDR2 is YNFKEQ. The V segment lost 0 bases and the J segment 4 bases; nucleotides outside the gene matches: 10. The DNA of the CDR3 is TGTGCCAGCAGCCAAGATACCCTAGTAGCGGGAGGGCCAGAGACCCAGTACTTC. Amino acid sequence: CASSQDTLVAGGPETQYF.

The chain is built from TRBV6-5 and TRBJ1-5; 9 bases match TRBD1. Germline V CDR1 and CDR2: MNHEY, SVGAGI. The CDR3 totals 15 residues. The trim removed 6 bases at V and 4 bases at J, leaving 7 bases unmatched. Here the CDR3 reads CASSSDRGTNQPQHF. The DNA for the CDR3 is TGTGCCAGCAGCTCGGACAGGGGAACGAATCAGCCCCAGCATTTT.

This clone was detected only a few times. The rearrangement links TRBV29-1 to TRBJ2-7, with 8 bases that match TRBD1. V was clipped by 8 bases and J by 4 bases; unmatched bases: 7. This CDR3 is 12 amino acids long. Germline values: CDR1 SQVTM, CDR2 ANQGSEA. DNA of the CDR3: TGCAGCATAGGACAGGGAGGATACGAGCAGTACTTC. Protein product: CSIGQGGYEQYF.

This chain links TRBV10-1 with TRBJ2-5; D uncertain. The CDR3 has 8 amino acids. CDR1 and CDR2 from the germline V gene are WNHNN and SYGVQD (reference sequence). Trimming cost V 9 bases and J 10 bases, with 6 bases left between them. The CDR3 nucleotides are TGCGCCAGTGTACTCCAGTACTTC. This translates into CASVLQYF.

This chain links TRBV2 with TRBJ2-7, with 7 positions matching TRBD2. Trimming cost V 6 bases and J 0 bases; bases outside gene matches: 17. The CDR3 length is 18 residues. The V gene's germline CDR1 is SNHLY and CDR2 FYNNEI. This CDR3 is CASSPRGERVLPSYEQYF. As DNA, the CDR3 is TGTGCCAGCAGCCCCCGGGGGGAGCGGGTCCTTCCCTCCTACGAGCAGTACTTC. The whole variable domain, filled in from reference TRBV2 and TRBJ2-7, reads EPEVTQTPSHQVTQMGQEVILRCVPISNHLYFYWYRQILGQKVEFLVSFYNNEISEKSEIFDDQFSVERPDGSNFTLKIRSTKLEDSAMYFCASSPRGERVLPSYEQYFGPGTRLTVT.

This clone was observed a single time. The gene calls are TRBV11-2 and TRBJ1-1; D might be TRBD1 (5 bases). V shed 1 base and J shed 4 bases, with 7 bases lying between them. Germline loops: CDR1 SGHAT, CDR2 FQNNGV. This CDR3 has 13 residues. The CDR3 DNA reads as TGTGCCAGCAGCTTAGGGGGCCTCACTGAAGCTTTCTTT. Protein product: CASSLGGLTEAFF. Full variable domain (rest looked up from reference TRBV11-2 and TRBJ1-1): EAGVAQSPRYKIIEKRQSVAFWCNPISGHATLYWYQQILGQGPKLLIQFQNNGVVDDSQLPKDRFSAERLKGVDSTLKIQPAKLEDSAVYLCASSLGGLTEAFFGQGTRLTVV.

This clone was picked up a small number of times. The CDR3 loop reads CASSLLSQGFTEQFF. In DNA form, the CDR3 reads TGCGCCAGCAGCTTGTTATCACAGGGTTTTACTGAGCAGTTCTTC. This chain connects TRBV5-1 to TRBJ2-1; tentatively, D is TRBD1 (6 bases). Germline CDR1 SGHRS, CDR2 YFSETQ. V was cut by 1 base and J by 9 bases, with 17 bases left in between. The CDR3 covers 15 residues.

The chain has TRBV28 and TRBJ2-4; D is perhaps TRBD1 (6 bases). The V and J ends lost 2 bases and 6 bases respectively, with 14 bases between them. This CDR3 is 15 amino acids long. Germline CDR1 MDHEN, CDR2 SYDVKM. CDR3 protein: CASSLPRVRGNIQYF. The CDR3 DNA reads as TGTGCCAGCAGTTTACCCCGGGTCAGGGGAAACATTCAGTACTTC.

This clone was counted between two and nine times. The V call is TRBV5-6, the J call TRBJ2-5; no firm D call. The CDR3 is 12 residues long. V lost 3 bases and J 4 bases, leaving 7 bases between the germline ends. CDR1 SGHDT and CDR2 YYEEEE come from the germline V gene. The CDR3 protein is CASSSRGETQYF. The CDR3 bases are TGTGCCAGCAGCTCTCGAGGAGAGACCCAGTACTTC.

V usage is TRBV19 and J usage is TRBJ2-1, with 8 bases lining up with TRBD2. The germline V gene encodes CDR1 LNHDA and CDR2 SQIVND (reference sequence). CDR3 length equals 15 residues. V shed 9 bases and J 6 bases; nucleotides not matched to a gene: 13. The CDR3 is CASAAGTSAFNEQFF. CDR3 sequence (DNA): TGTGCCAGCGCGGCCGGGACTAGTGCTTTCAATGAGCAGTTCTTC.

This clone showed up just a few times. The gene calls are TRBV9 and TRBJ2-3; 7 nucleotides agree with TRBD1. Germline V gene data show CDR1 as SGDLS and CDR2 as YYNGEE. The junction had 4 bases not matched to a gene; V was cut back by 3 bases and J by 0 bases. This CDR3 has 15 residues. DNA for the CDR3: TGTGCCAGCAGCGCCCGGGGACAGAGCACAGATACGCAGTATTTT. The encoded protein is CASSARGQSTDTQYF.

The V call is TRBV7-3, the J call TRBJ2-3; the match to TRBD2 covers 9 bases. The V segment lost 3 bases and the J segment 1 base; nucleotides outside the gene matches: 14. Per germline, CDR1 SGHTA and CDR2 FQGTGA. The CDR3 has 19 amino acids. Here the CDR3 DNA reads TGTGCCAGCAGCTTCATAGCGGGAGAGAGGCCCGTGGGCACAGATACGCAGTATTTT. This translates into CASSFIAGERPVGTDTQYF.